The present T cell receptor beta chain was sequenced within a study of T-cell reconstitution after alpha-beta-depleted transplantation in children (dated by TCRdb to the mid-2010s). General notes on the study: The study quantitatively tracked T-cell immune reconstitution after TCRalphabeta/CD19-depleted allogeneic hematopoietic cell transplantation in children using TCR repertoire profiling.

The CDR3 has 13 amino acids, counting the end cysteine and phenylalanine. Of the read, only the CDR3 DNA is kept; its 39 bases are in frame from base 1. CDR1 and CDR2 were assigned from the germline V gene as SGHVS and FQNEAQ. V lost 4 bases and J lost 7 bases; the stretch between them is 13 bases long. In its sample, this clonotype was seen a few times. Its antigen is unknown. No clone much larger than this one lies a single base away; base qualities are absent. The library was prepared using PCR. Sequencing used an Illumina HiSeq 2500. TCR library preparation used molecular barcoding, with unique molecular identifiers applied to normalize quantification of the TCRbeta repertoire. TCRdb reprocessed the public reads (quality trimming at Q25 with fastp, clone calling with MiXCR) and kept in-frame beta chains. Merged by CDR3 protein, the rows form single entries marked with the most common genes and DNA. The sample profile shows about 230,000 distinct CDR3 sequences; about 9.5% of them were found once. The ten largest clones take up approximately 6.2% of the sample.

The chain uses TRBV7-8 and TRBJ2-5; D gene: possibly TRBD2, on 6 matching bases. Material: PBMCs from the stem cell graft donor, obtained from the stem cell graft. The receptor comes from a human donor who donated a stem cell graft to a child with acute lymphoblastic leukemia. The base sequence is TGTGCCAGCAGCTCCACGGGAGAGGGGACCCAGTACTTC. This translates into CASSSTGEGTQYF.